This T cell receptor beta chain was captured by sequencing in a study of post-analysis software for immune sequencing data. Prepared TCR beta cDNA libraries contained unique molecular identifiers. TCRdb re-analysed the PCR reads in MiXCR, keeping a single row per CDR3 protein. Here the sample spans 820,000 or so distinct CDR3 sequences, roughly half being singletons. Concerning this clonotype itself: Antigen unknown.

Germline loops: CDR1 SGHVS, CDR2 FNYEAQ. There are 18 residues in the CDR3. Trimming removed 2 bases from V and 0 bases from J; junction bases left unmatched: 10. General study points: There were five TRBV segments more frequent in patients than controls, and TRBV5-6, TRBV5-1 and TRBV20-1 were among them.

This chain connects TRBV7-6 to TRBJ2-7; 10 bases are a match to TRBD2. This TCR derives from a girl aged 5-17 years with multiple sclerosis. What was sequenced was blood. The chain's CDR3 is CASSLFRGPSGSSYEQYF. The CDR3 DNA follows: TGTGCCAGCAGCTTATTTAGGGGGCCTAGCGGGAGCTCCTACGAGCAGTACTTC.